This T cell receptor beta chain was profiled in a study of shared clonotypes between healthy human individuals. Study context: Donors consisted of a couple of women and a few men between 18 and 49.

Genomic DNA belonging to each subset was distributed in equal measure over several immunoSEQ plates. The repertoire was sequenced with immunoSEQ multiplex PCR; TCRdb's copy has only in-frame clones and lacks some. Of approximately 470,000 clones in the sample, approximately 84% were seen once. Those who donated, Caucasian adults without exception, all lived in Nashville, Tennessee. Genomic DNA for unsorted samples was obtained from about 90 million PBMCs. The CDR3 has 13 residues. V was pared by 4 bases and J by 0 bases, with 5 bases between. Per the germline V gene, CDR1 is LNHNV and CDR2 is YYDKDF (reference sequence).

This TCR derives from a woman in her thirties or forties in good health. Some clones in this sample may be carry-over from other donors' samples. The V call is TRBV15, the J call TRBJ2-3; D is unclear. The sample consisted of PBMCs. CDR3 loop: CATSTPSTDTQYF. CDR3 nucleotides: TGTGCCACCAGCACACCTAGCACAGATACGCAGTATTTT.